This TCR beta chain is from a study of CD8+ T cells in alopecia areata. Study as a whole: Tofacitinib ran for 6 to 18 months before 6 months off drug.

In regard to this clone: Its specificity is not known. At the DNA level, this CDR3 is encoded by other sequences in the same sample as well.

In each case, RNA was isolated and then reverse transcribed into cDNA as the sequencing template. Clones were sequenced by immunoSEQ multiplex PCR, and TCRdb holds only the in-frame ones, with some missing. The sample lists 100,000 to 150,000 clones, around three fifths seen once, with under 5% in the top ten. Whole-study findings and limits: Especially in alopecia totalis/universalis, lesional scalp showed greater clonality than normal scalp did.

The V end lost 1 base, the J end lost 5 bases, and 2 bases lay between the germline ends. This CDR3 is 11 amino acids long. Germline V CDR1 and CDR2: SEHNR, FQNEAQ (reference sequence). In alopecia areata patients, both lesional scalp punch biopsies and peripheral blood were collected. The J gene is TRBJ1-1, the V gene TRBV7-9; no clear D. The TCR was taken from a human donor with alopecia areata. Sample: CD4+ T cells sorted from blood, taken at week 0. CDR3 in DNA: TGTGCCAGCAGCTTAGGGACTGAAGCTTTCTTT. Residues: CASSLGTEAFF. The entire variable domain, with the rest obtained from reference TRBV7-9 and TRBJ1-1, is as follows: DTGVSQNPRHKITKRGQNVTFRCDPISEHNRLYWYRQTLGQGPEFLTYFQNEAQLEKSRLLSDRFSAERPKGSFSTLEIQRTEQGDSAMYLCASSLGTEAFFGQGTRLTVV.